The sequence of this TCR beta chain was determined in a study of blood T cell repertoires in COVID-19. About the study: Acute and convalescent COVID-19 specimens originated in the United States, Italy and Spain. From T cells, B-cell-depleted T cells, or PBMCs came the material, which was cDNA or gDNA.

Germline CDR1 and CDR2: GTSNPN and SVGIG (reference sequence). This CDR3 is built from 16 residues. The V and J ends lost 2 bases and 0 bases, in that order; junction bases with no gene match: 7. Original processing notes: How many nucleated cells were present was estimated from reference gene primer amplification. Clones were read by immunoSEQ multiplex PCR, and TCRdb kept only the in-frame ones, dropping some. From that table come the V and J calls and clone size; the DNA was used to work out D and trimming. The sample lists about 250,000 clones; around 92% were seen once. The sequencing sample was made of PBMCs or T cells enriched from blood (not recorded which). J is TRBJ1-1 and V is TRBV30; 9 nucleotides agree with TRBD1. The TCR originated in a woman aged 25-40 years with acute COVID-19. In DNA, the CDR3 is TGTGCCTGGAGTAAGGGGACAGGGAACATGAACACTGAAGCTTTCTTT. It is translated as CAWSKGTGNMNTEAFF. Together with reference TRBV30 and TRBJ1-1, the CDR3 gives the full variable domain: SQTIHQWPATLVQPVGSPLSLECTVEGTSNPNLYWYRQAAGRGLQLLFYSVGIGQISSEVPQNLSASRPQDRQFILSSKKLLLSDSGFYLCAWSKGTGNMNTEAFFGQGTRLTVV.